The 25 T cell receptor beta chains given below trace back to one sample, sequenced in a study of T cell changes during pregnancy in multiple sclerosis. The protocol was immunoSEQ multiplex PCR, while the TCRdb copy is restricted to in-frame clones and leaves out a portion. The repertoire holds around 100,000 clones, with approximately 90% as singletons. The sample consisted of peripheral blood, taken after pregnancy. These receptors were obtained from a female donor with multiple sclerosis, enrolled in a pregnancy study.

The chain joins TRBV15 to TRBJ2-3; maybe TRBD2 (6 bases). This CDR3 comprises 16 residues. The germline V and J ends were trimmed by 11 bases and 5 bases, with 26 bases remaining between them. Germline lookup yields CDR1 LNHNV and CDR2 YYDKDF (reference sequence). DNA of the CDR3: TGTGCCGCGGGGCCCCGCGCGCCCAACGGTCTAGATACGCAGTATTTT. This sequence encodes CAAGPRAPNGLDTQYF. The full variable domain, completed using reference TRBV15 and TRBJ2-3, is DAMVIQNPRYQVTQFGKPVTLSCSQTLNHNVMYWYQQKSSQAPKLLFHYYDKDFNNEADTPDNFQSRRPNTSFCFLDIRSPGLGDTAMYLCAAGPRAPNGLDTQYFGPGTRLTVL.

V is TRBV18 and J is TRBJ2-7; possibly TRBD1 for D (6 bases). This CDR3 has 12 amino acids. Per the germline V gene, CDR1 is KGHSH and CDR2 is LQKENI. The V end was cut by 3 bases, the J end by 7 bases, with 10 bases between. The chain's CDR3 is CASSPVTGEQYF. Written as DNA, the CDR3 is TGTGCCAGCTCACCGGTCACAGGGGAGCAGTACTTC.

V usage is TRBV14 and J usage is TRBJ1-1; 10 bases line up with TRBD1. The CDR3 extends over 15 amino acids. With 0 bases clipped from V and 6 bases from J, the junction kept 4 bases outside the gene matches. Germline CDR1 is SGHDN and CDR2 is FVKESK. The chain's CDR3 is CASSQDRGQGAEAFF. DNA of the CDR3: TGTGCCAGCAGCCAAGATAGAGGACAGGGGGCTGAAGCTTTCTTT.

The CDR3 DNA reads as TGTGCCAGCTCACTGACAGGGGTCGGCTCTGGGGCCAACGTCCTGACTTTC. Amino acids: CASSLTGVGSGANVLTF. This chain joins TRBV18 and TRBJ2-6; 8 bases agree with TRBD1. CDR3 length: 17 residues. Germline CDR1 reads KGHSH; CDR2 reads LQKENI. Trimming cost V 4 bases and J 0 bases; bases outside gene matches: 5.

V usage is TRBV10-3 and J usage is TRBJ2-7; TRBD2 agrees at 13 bases. The CDR3 is 13 amino acids. With 6 bases clipped from V and 7 bases from J, the junction kept 3 bases outside the gene matches. Germline V gives CDR1 ENHRY, CDR2 SYGVKD. CDR3 region: CAIRLAGGNEQYF. CDR3 bases: TGTGCCATCAGACTAGCGGGAGGGAATGAGCAGTACTTC.

This chain uses TRBV29-1 with TRBJ2-1; 10 positions match TRBD2. The CDR3 length is 17 residues. CDR1 and CDR2 (germline): SQVTM, ANQGSEA. V shed 3 bases, J shed 1 base, and the junction held 9 bases outside the gene matches. The CDR3 spells CSVDVGGLAKSYNEQFF. The CDR3 DNA reads TGCAGCGTTGACGTGGGGGGACTAGCGAAATCCTACAATGAGCAGTTCTTC.

The chain is built from TRBV2 and TRBJ2-1, with D possibly being TRBD1 (5 bases). Germline V gene sequence: CDR1 SNHLY, CDR2 FYNNEI. The CDR3 has 12 residues. The CDR3 loop is CTWGVGNNEQFF. The DNA of the CDR3 is TGTACGTGGGGCGTCGGAAACAATGAGCAGTTCTTC.

This sequence joins TRBV9 and TRBJ1-2; maybe TRBD1 (5 bases). Per germline, CDR1 SGDLS and CDR2 YYNGEE. The CDR3 sequence is 14 residues long. V was clipped by 3 bases and J by 4 bases, with 13 bases between them. CDR3 region: CASSDPDTGYGYTF. For the CDR3, the DNA is TGTGCCAGCAGCGACCCGGACACGGGCTATGGCTACACCTTC.

This rearrangement joins TRBV29-1 to TRBJ2-1, with 7 bases fitting TRBD1. This CDR3 is built from 15 residues. The germline V gene encodes CDR1 SQVTM and CDR2 ANQGSEA. Trimming took 7 bases from V and 0 from J; bases not matched to a gene: 9. This CDR3 reads CSARFRQGSYNEQFF. In DNA, the CDR3 is TGCAGCGCCCGTTTCCGACAGGGCTCCTACAATGAGCAGTTCTTC.

The chain recombines TRBV5-3 with TRBJ2-1; TRBD2 aligns across 10 bases. TRBV5-3 is treated as an ORF (open reading frame) with a function not yet certain. The ends lost 3 bases at V and 12 bases at J; junction bases unmatched: 21. This CDR3 is 18 amino acids long. CDR3 in DNA: TGTGCCAGAAGCTGGACCAAACCAGCGGGAGGGACCTTACATAGGCAGTTCTTC. This encodes CARSWTKPAGGTLHRQFF.

This chain connects TRBV7-9 to TRBJ2-1; 9 bases line up with TRBD1. The J segment lost 6 bases and the V segment lost 5 bases, leaving 8 bases of the junction unmatched. The germline CDR1 and CDR2 sequences are SEHNR and FQNEAQ (reference sequence). The CDR3 covers 15 residues. CDR3 region: CASSLGTGWINEQFF. The CDR3 DNA follows: TGTGCCAGCAGCCTCGGGACAGGGTGGATCAATGAGCAGTTCTTC.

This sequence joins TRBV4-2 and TRBJ1-2; D perhaps matches TRBD1 (5 bases). The CDR3 is 13 amino acids. Trimming pared 0 bases from V and 6 bases from J, leaving 8 bases between. Germline CDR1 reads LGHNA; CDR2 reads YNFKEQ. DNA of the CDR3: TGTGCCAGCAGCCAAGACCCAGGGCATGGCTACACCTTC. Encoded protein: CASSQDPGHGYTF.

In DNA form, the CDR3 reads TGTGCCAGCAGCCGACAGGGGCGTTTCACCGGGGAGCTGTTTTTT. Its translation is CASSRQGRFTGELFF. The chain is built from TRBV9 and TRBJ2-2; 8 positions agree with TRBD1. The CDR3 length is 15 residues. Trimming at V came to 4 bases and at J to 4 bases, leaving 6 bases not matched to a gene. Germline CDR1 reads SGDLS; CDR2 reads YYNGEE.

The rearrangement joins TRBV5-4 to TRBJ2-3; 7 nucleotides agree with TRBD1. CDR1 and CDR2 from the germline V gene are SGHNT and YYREEE (reference sequence). The trim removed 0 bases at V and 3 bases at J, leaving 7 bases unmatched. The CDR3 spans 16 residues. CDR3 coding DNA: TGTGCCAGCAGCTTGGGGGGTAGGGGGCAGACAGATACGCAGTATTTT. The encoded protein is CASSLGGRGQTDTQYF.

J is TRBJ1-2 and V is TRBV25-1; D unresolved. The CDR3 is 13 residues long. The germline CDR1 and CDR2 sequences are MGHDK and SYGVNS. V lost 5 bases and J 4 bases, leaving 11 bases between the germline ends. The DNA for the CDR3 is TGTGCCAGCAGTCCTTATCGAGGCTATGGCTACACCTTC. As protein: CASSPYRGYGYTF.

V is TRBV28 and J is TRBJ2-5, with TRBD2 matching 9 bases. The CDR3 length is 17 residues. V gave up 4 bases and J gave up 2 bases; unmatched junction bases: 11. Germline lookup yields CDR1 MDHEN and CDR2 SYDVKM. CDR3 DNA sequence: TGTGCCAGCAGTTCATCCGGGCTAGCGGGGTTACAAGAGACCCAGTACTTC. Translation gives CASSSSGLAGLQETQYF. Together with reference TRBV28 and TRBJ2-5, the CDR3 gives the full variable domain: DVKVTQSSRYLVKRTGEKVFLECVQDMDHENMFWYRQDPGLGLRLIYFSYDVKMKEKGDIPEGYSVSREKKERFSLILESASTNQTSMYLCASSSSGLAGLQETQYFGPGTRLLVL.

The chain employs TRBV2 and TRBJ1-2; TRBD1 matches 7 bases. CDR3 length: 14 amino acids. V was clipped by 0 bases and J by 6 bases; unmatched bases: 4. Germline V gene lookup returns CDR1 SNHLY and CDR2 FYNNEI. Here the CDR3 DNA reads TGTGCCAGCAGTGAAGCGGGCAGGGGGAATGGCTACACCTTC. It encodes CASSEAGRGNGYTF.

This sequence joins TRBV19 and TRBJ1-4; weak D call: TRBD1 (6 bases). The CDR3 runs 15 residues. V dropped 7 bases and J dropped 5 bases, with 17 bases sitting between them. Germline values: CDR1 LNHDA, CDR2 SQIVND (reference sequence). DNA for the CDR3: TGTGCCAGTACCTATGGGGGGGCGCGGAATGAAAAACTGTTTTTT. This translates into CASTYGGARNEKLFF.

The chain has TRBV19 and TRBJ2-7; possible D gene TRBD1, 6 bases. Germline CDR1 reads LNHDA; CDR2 reads SQIVND (reference sequence). The CDR3 sequence is 14 residues long. V was shortened by 7 bases and J by 2 bases, with 15 bases between the two germline ends. The CDR3 DNA sequence: TGTGCCAGTACCCCACAGGGAGCGACCTACGAGCAGTACTTC. Encoded protein: CASTPQGATYEQYF.

J is TRBJ2-7 and V is TRBV25-1, with D perhaps TRBD1 (6 bases). V was shortened by 4 bases and J by 4 bases, with 11 bases between the two germline ends. Germline V lookup: CDR1 MGHDK, CDR2 SYGVNS. This CDR3 has 13 amino acids. CDR3: CASSVVTGYEQYF. CDR3 nucleotide sequence: TGTGCCAGCAGTGTAGTTACAGGGTACGAGCAGTACTTC.

The chain is built from TRBV7-2 and TRBJ2-5; 11 positions match TRBD2. The J segment lost 1 base and the V segment lost 5 bases, leaving 6 bases of the junction unmatched. The CDR3 consists of 16 residues. In germline, CDR1 is SGHTA, CDR2 FQGNSA. CDR3 nucleotides: TGTGCCAGCAGCCCAGGGCTAGCGGGGGGCCAAGAGACCCAGTACTTC. Its translation: CASSPGLAGGQETQYF.

The chain links TRBV28 to TRBJ1-5; 7 bases line up with TRBD1. Germline values: CDR1 MDHEN, CDR2 SYDVKM. The length of the CDR3 is 15 residues. V shed 7 bases and J 11 bases; nucleotides not matched to a gene: 17. The CDR3 reads CASTVIRTGPPAQHF. CDR3 DNA: TGTGCCAGCACCGTTATCAGGACAGGACCACCGGCCCAGCATTTT.

This rearrangement joins TRBV4-2 to TRBJ1-5; D uncertain. Germline V gene lookup returns CDR1 LGHNA and CDR2 YNFKEQ. The V and J ends lost 1 base and 4 bases respectively, with 5 bases between them. This CDR3 has 13 amino acids. DNA of the CDR3: TGTGCCAGCAGCCAAGGGGCTAATCAGCCCCAGCATTTT. It specifies CASSQGANQPQHF.

This chain connects TRBV7-8 to TRBJ2-3; D is possibly TRBD2 (6 bases). V was pared by 7 bases and J by 3 bases, with 17 bases between. The CDR3 sequence is 15 residues long. The germline gives CDR1 SGHVS, CDR2 FQNEAQ. The CDR3 DNA is TGTGCCAGCACTCCGGGGGTGGCCCCTACAGATACGCAGTATTTT. As protein: CASTPGVAPTDTQYF.

V usage is TRBV21-1 and J usage is TRBJ2-1; the D call in the table, TRBD1, was not verified against the DNA. TRBV21-1 is flagged as a pseudogene. The length of the CDR3 is 15 residues. CDR3 coding DNA: TGTGCCAGCAGCGCTACAGGGGCCCTTAGGTTTTGGCAGTTCTTC. This encodes CASSATGALRFWQFF.